The next 18 T cell receptor beta chains were all read from a single sample in a study of T cell changes during pregnancy in multiple sclerosis (dated by TCRdb to between 2018 and 2021). Receptor libraries were prepared by the immunoSEQ multiplex PCR assay. TCRdb stores this immuneACCESS table with in-frame sequences only. Part of the clones is absent; in the studies checked, under half of the shortfall reflects unresolved V genes, and no reason is known for the rest. The sample profile shows roughly 40,000 clones; about nine tenths of them were found once. The leading ten clones occupy about 0.45% of the sample. This specimen consisted of CD4+ T cells from peripheral blood mononuclear cells, obtained in the third trimester of pregnancy. The source of these receptors is a female donor with multiple sclerosis, enrolled in a pregnancy study.

The rearrangement uses TRBV7-9 and TRBJ2-3, with 7 nucleotides matching TRBD1. The germline V gene encodes CDR1 SEHNR and CDR2 FQNEAQ (reference sequence). The CDR3 has 14 amino acids. V trimming: 5 bases; J trimming: 2 bases; junction bases outside the gene matches: 4. CDR3 loop: CASSTGQYTDTQYF. In DNA form, the CDR3 reads TGTGCCAGCAGCACGGGACAGTACACAGATACGCAGTATTTT.

The rearrangement uses TRBV21-1 and TRBJ2-1; no check of the table's D call, TRBD2, against the DNA was made. TRBV21-1 is a documented pseudogene. The CDR3 has 15 amino acids. CDR3 loop: CASSNRLERDDEQFF. CDR3 coding DNA: TGTGCCAGCAGCAATCGGTTGGAGCGGGACGATGAGCAGTTCTTC.

The chain recombines TRBV5-1 with TRBJ1-1, with D hard to call. This CDR3 is 13 amino acids long. V was shortened by 4 bases and J by 1 base, with 8 bases between the two germline ends. The V gene's germline CDR1 is SGHRS and CDR2 YFSETQ. CDR3 loop: CASSEPGNTEAFF. In DNA, the CDR3 is TGCGCCAGCAGCGAGCCCGGGAACACTGAAGCTTTCTTT. Complete variable domain (other parts from reference TRBV5-1 and TRBJ1-1): KAGVTQTPRYLIKTRGQQVTLSCSPISGHRSVSWYQQTPGQGLQFLFEYFSETQRNKGNFPGRFSGRQFSNSRSEMNVSTLELGDSALYLCASSEPGNTEAFFGQGTRLTVV.

This clone was found once. This chain uses TRBV28 with TRBJ1-3; D gene unclear. The CDR3 covers 14 residues. Per germline, CDR1 MDHEN and CDR2 SYDVKM. V dropped 6 bases and J dropped 4 bases, with 13 bases sitting between them. The DNA for the CDR3 is TGTGCCAGCAGCCCTCCCGTTACAGGAAACACCATATATTTT. Translating gives CASSPPVTGNTIYF.

The rearrangement joins TRBV7-9 to TRBJ1-1; D unresolved. CDR1 and CDR2 from the germline V gene are SEHNR and FQNEAQ (reference sequence). Trimming removed 4 bases from V and 1 base from J, with 10 bases in between. The length of the CDR3 is 14 residues. This CDR3 is CASSSIGGNTEAFF. The CDR3 DNA reads TGTGCCAGCAGCTCCATAGGCGGGAACACTGAAGCTTTCTTT.

The chain is built from TRBV14 and TRBJ2-1; unclear D gene. Deletions cut 5 bases from V and 4 bases from J, with 15 bases between. CDR3 length: 15 residues. Germline assignment: CDR1 SGHDN and CDR2 FVKESK. CDR3 DNA sequence: TGTGCCAGCAGCACCCGGCGGAACCAATACAATGAGCAGTTCTTC. Protein product: CASSTRRNQYNEQFF.

The CDR3 protein is CASSYSGGRVREQYF. The CDR3, as DNA: TGTGCCAGCAGTTACTCTGGCGGGAGAGTACGCGAGCAGTACTTC. The chain joins TRBV6-5 to TRBJ2-7; 7 bases align to TRBD2. The CDR3 length is 15 residues. Losses at the gene ends were 0 bases for V and 6 bases for J; bases not matched to a gene: 8. Germline-derived CDR1 and CDR2 are MNHEY and SVGAGI.

The rearrangement joins TRBV12-2 to TRBJ2-2; TRBD1 is the table's D call, not checked against the DNA. TRBV12-2 counts as a pseudogene. This CDR3 is built from 17 residues. CDR3: CASRTLGRGRRGGELFF. The CDR3 DNA sequence: TGTGCAAGTCGCACTTTGGGTAGGGGGCGAAGGGGCGGGGAGCTGTTTTTT.

This rearrangement joins TRBV29-1 to TRBJ1-4; no definite D call. Per germline, CDR1 SQVTM and CDR2 ANQGSEA. This CDR3 region has 13 residues. V was shortened by 7 bases and J by 3 bases, with 12 bases between the two germline ends. CDR3 protein: CSASHPANEKLFF. In nucleotides, the CDR3 is TGCAGCGCCTCTCACCCGGCTAATGAAAAACTGTTTTTT. Variable domain in full (rest from reference TRBV29-1 and TRBJ1-4): SAVISQKPSRDICQRGTSLTIQCQVDSQVTMMFWYRQQPGQSLTLIATANQGSEATYESGFVIDKFPISRPNLTFSTLTVSNMSPEDSSIYLCSASHPANEKLFFGSGTQLSVL.

The chain has TRBV6-4 and TRBJ2-1; a weak D match, TRBD1 (5 bases). The V end lost 0 bases, the J end lost 8 bases, and 14 bases lay between the germline ends. The CDR3 contains 15 residues. Germline assignment: CDR1 MRHNA and CDR2 SNTAGT. DNA for the CDR3: TGTGCCAGCAGTGACTCTGAATCAGGGATCTATGAGCAGTTCTTC. Its translation: CASSDSESGIYEQFF.

The chain links TRBV10-3 to TRBJ2-5; tentatively, D is TRBD1 (5 bases). This CDR3 has 15 amino acids. Germline V gene sequence: CDR1 ENHRY, CDR2 SYGVKD. Trimming pared 7 bases from V and 1 base from J, leaving 16 bases between. CDR3 sequence (DNA): TGTGCCATCAAAAGAGACCAGGGCCCCCAAGAGACCCAGTACTTC. Amino acid sequence: CAIKRDQGPQETQYF.

The chain joins TRBV19 to TRBJ1-2; D is ambiguous. V was cut by 3 bases and J by 7 bases, with 15 bases left in between. Germline loops: CDR1 LNHDA, CDR2 SQIVND (reference sequence). This CDR3 is built from 14 residues. The CDR3 bases are TGTGCCAGTAGTATCCCCTCCAGGTTTGCTGGCTACACCTTC. This encodes CASSIPSRFAGYTF.

The CDR3 reads CASSGGLAGVTAYEQYF. The CDR3 coding sequence is TGTGCCAGCAGCGGGGGACTAGCGGGTGTCACGGCCTACGAGCAGTACTTC. The chain is built from TRBV2 and TRBJ2-7; the match to TRBD2 covers 12 bases. The V and J ends lost 6 bases and 2 bases, in that order; junction bases with no gene match: 11. The CDR3 spans 17 residues. Germline V gives CDR1 SNHLY, CDR2 FYNNEI.

This clone appeared a single time. This chain links TRBV19 with TRBJ1-1; TRBD1 matches 7 bases. This CDR3 region has 14 residues. The germline CDR1 and CDR2 sequences are LNHDA and SQIVND (reference sequence). V was clipped by 4 bases and J by 2 bases; unmatched bases: 4. The CDR3 nucleotides are TGTGCCAGTAGTACAGGGACAGTCAACACTGAAGCTTTCTTT. Translating it yields CASSTGTVNTEAFF. Looking up the rest from reference TRBV19 and TRBJ1-1 gives the full variable domain: DGGITQSPKYLFRKEGQNVTLSCEQNLNHDAMYWYRQDPGQGLRLIYYSQIVNDFQKGDIAEGYSVSREKKESFPLTVTSAQKNPTAFYLCASSTGTVNTEAFFGQGTRLTVV.

V and J are TRBV18 and TRBJ2-3, with TRBD2 identical over 8 bases. Trimming cost V 2 bases and J 4 bases; bases outside gene matches: 5. CDR3 length equals 15 residues. CDR1 and CDR2 (germline): KGHSH, LQKENI. The CDR3 region is CASSPSGSQADTQYF. CDR3 DNA: TGTGCCAGCTCACCAAGCGGGAGCCAAGCAGATACGCAGTATTTT.

The V and J genes are TRBV11-3 and TRBJ2-7, with TRBD2 identical over 9 bases. The CDR3 covers 13 residues. The junction had 4 bases not matched to a gene; V was cut back by 5 bases and J by 5 bases. Germline values: CDR1 SGHNT, CDR2 YENEEA. DNA for the CDR3: TGTGCCAGCAGCGGGAGGACTAGCGACGAGCAGTACTTC. It is translated as CASSGRTSDEQYF.

The chain recombines TRBV9 with TRBJ1-5; 9 bases line up with TRBD1. The CDR3 consists of 15 residues. Germline values: CDR1 SGDLS, CDR2 YYNGEE. V was clipped by 4 bases and J by 4 bases; unmatched bases: 6. CDR3 bases: TGTGCCAGCAGCTCCGGGACAGGGTGGAATCAGCCCCAGCATTTT. Protein: CASSSGTGWNQPQHF.

This clone was recorded once. This chain links TRBV5-1 with TRBJ1-1, with TRBD1 matching 7 bases. Trimming at V came to 4 bases and at J to 1 base, leaving 10 bases not matched to a gene. CDR1 SGHRS and CDR2 YFSETQ come from the germline V gene. This CDR3 is 16 amino acids long. The CDR3 DNA is TGCGCCAGCAGCACACAGGGGCCCCACCGGAACACTGAAGCTTTCTTT. Its translation is CASSTQGPHRNTEAFF.